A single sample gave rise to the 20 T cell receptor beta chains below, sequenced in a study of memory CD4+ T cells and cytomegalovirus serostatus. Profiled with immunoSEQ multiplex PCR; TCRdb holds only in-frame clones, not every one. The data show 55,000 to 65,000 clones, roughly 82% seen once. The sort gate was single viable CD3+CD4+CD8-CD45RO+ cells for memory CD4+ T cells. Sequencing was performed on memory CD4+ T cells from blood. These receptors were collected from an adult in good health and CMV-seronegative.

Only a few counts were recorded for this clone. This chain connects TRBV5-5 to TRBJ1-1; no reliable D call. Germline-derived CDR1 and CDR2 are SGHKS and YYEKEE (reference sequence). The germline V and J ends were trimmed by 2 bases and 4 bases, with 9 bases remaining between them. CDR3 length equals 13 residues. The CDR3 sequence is CASSFTSGTEAFF. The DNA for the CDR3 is TGTGCCAGCAGCTTTACATCTGGCACTGAAGCTTTCTTT.

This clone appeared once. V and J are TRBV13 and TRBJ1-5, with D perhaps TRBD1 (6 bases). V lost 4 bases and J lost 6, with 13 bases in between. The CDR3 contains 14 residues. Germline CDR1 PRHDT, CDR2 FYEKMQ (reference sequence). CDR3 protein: CASSSTGMGQPQHF. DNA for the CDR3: TGTGCCAGCAGCTCAACAGGGATGGGTCAGCCCCAGCATTTT.

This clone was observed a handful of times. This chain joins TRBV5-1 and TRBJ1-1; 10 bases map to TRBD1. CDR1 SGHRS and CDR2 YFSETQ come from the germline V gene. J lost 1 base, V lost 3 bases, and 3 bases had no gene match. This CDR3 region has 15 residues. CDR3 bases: TGCGCCAGCAGCTCGGGACAGGGGCAGAACACTGAAGCTTTCTTT. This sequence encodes CASSSGQGQNTEAFF.

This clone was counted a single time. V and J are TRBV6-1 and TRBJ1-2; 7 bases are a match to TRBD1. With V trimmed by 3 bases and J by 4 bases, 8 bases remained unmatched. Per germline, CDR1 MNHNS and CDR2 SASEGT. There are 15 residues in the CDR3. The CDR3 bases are TGTGCCAGCAGTGAGAGAGGACAGGTAGTCTATGGCTACACCTTC. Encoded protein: CASSERGQVVYGYTF.

The CDR3 loop reads CASSQTGNSPLHF. The CDR3 DNA is TGTGCCAGCAGCCAGACAGGGAATTCACCCCTCCACTTT. The chain joins TRBV2 to TRBJ1-6, with 7 nucleotides matching TRBD1. In germline, CDR1 is SNHLY, CDR2 FYNNEI. The CDR3 loop spans 13 amino acids. Losses at the gene ends were 6 bases for V and 7 bases for J; bases not matched to a gene: 3.

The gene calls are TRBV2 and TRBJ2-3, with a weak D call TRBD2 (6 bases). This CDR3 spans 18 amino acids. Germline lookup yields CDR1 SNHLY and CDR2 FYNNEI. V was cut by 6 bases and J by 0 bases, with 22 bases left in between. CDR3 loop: CASREGRSLLFSTDTQYF. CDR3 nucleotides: TGTGCCAGCAGGGAGGGACGGAGTCTCCTTTTTAGCACAGATACGCAGTATTTT. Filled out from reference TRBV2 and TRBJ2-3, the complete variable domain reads EPEVTQTPSHQVTQMGQEVILRCVPISNHLYFYWYRQILGQKVEFLVSFYNNEISEKSEIFDDQFSVERPDGSNFTLKIRSTKLEDSAMYFCASREGRSLLFSTDTQYFGPGTRLTVL.

The CDR3 region is CAIMIGRGGTDTQYF. The CDR3 DNA follows: TGTGCCATCATGATAGGGCGGGGGGGCACAGATACGCAGTATTTT. The V call is TRBV10-3, the J call TRBJ2-3; TRBD2 agrees at 8 bases. The CDR3 runs to 15 residues. CDR1 ENHRY and CDR2 SYGVKD come from the germline V gene. The V and J ends lost 7 bases and 1 base, in that order; junction bases with no gene match: 7.

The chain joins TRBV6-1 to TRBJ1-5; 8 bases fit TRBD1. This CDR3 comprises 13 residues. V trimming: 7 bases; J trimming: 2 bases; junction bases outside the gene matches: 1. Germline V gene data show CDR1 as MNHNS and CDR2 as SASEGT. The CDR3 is CASKTGGNQPQHF. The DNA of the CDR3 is TGTGCCAGCAAGACAGGGGGCAATCAGCCCCAGCATTTT.

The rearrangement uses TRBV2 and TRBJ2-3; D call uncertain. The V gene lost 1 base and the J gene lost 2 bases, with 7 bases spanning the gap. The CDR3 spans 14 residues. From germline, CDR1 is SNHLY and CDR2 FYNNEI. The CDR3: CASSEDRLTDTQYF. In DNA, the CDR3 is TGTGCCAGCAGTGAAGATCGACTCACAGATACGCAGTATTTT. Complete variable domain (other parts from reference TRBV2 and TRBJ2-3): EPEVTQTPSHQVTQMGQEVILRCVPISNHLYFYWYRQILGQKVEFLVSFYNNEISEKSEIFDDQFSVERPDGSNFTLKIRSTKLEDSAMYFCASSEDRLTDTQYFGPGTRLTVL.

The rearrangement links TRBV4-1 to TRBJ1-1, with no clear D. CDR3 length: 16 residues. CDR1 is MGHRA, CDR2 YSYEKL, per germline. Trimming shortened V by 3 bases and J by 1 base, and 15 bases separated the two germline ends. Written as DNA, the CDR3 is TGCGCCAGCAGCCACCCCGGCCGCCGGGGGAACACTGAAGCTTTCTTT. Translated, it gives CASSHPGRRGNTEAFF.

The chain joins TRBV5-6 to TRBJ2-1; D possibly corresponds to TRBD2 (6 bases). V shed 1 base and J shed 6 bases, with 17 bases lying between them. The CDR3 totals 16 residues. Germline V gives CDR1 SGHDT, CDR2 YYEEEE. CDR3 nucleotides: TGTGCCAGCAGCTTGCGGGAGACACGATGGGGCAATGAGCAGTTCTTC. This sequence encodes CASSLRETRWGNEQFF.

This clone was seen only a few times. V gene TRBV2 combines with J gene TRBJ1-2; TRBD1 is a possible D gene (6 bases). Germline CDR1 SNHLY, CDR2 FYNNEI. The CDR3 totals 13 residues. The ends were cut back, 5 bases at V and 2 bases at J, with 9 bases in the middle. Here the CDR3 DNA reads TGTGCCAGCAGTAGTACAGGGAACTATGGCTACACCTTC. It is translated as CASSSTGNYGYTF.

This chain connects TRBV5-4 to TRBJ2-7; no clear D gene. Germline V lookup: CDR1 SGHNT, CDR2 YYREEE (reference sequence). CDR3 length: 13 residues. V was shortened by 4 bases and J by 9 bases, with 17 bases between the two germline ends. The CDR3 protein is CASSTSDGPRQYF. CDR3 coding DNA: TGTGCCAGCAGCACCTCGGACGGCCCACGGCAGTACTTC.

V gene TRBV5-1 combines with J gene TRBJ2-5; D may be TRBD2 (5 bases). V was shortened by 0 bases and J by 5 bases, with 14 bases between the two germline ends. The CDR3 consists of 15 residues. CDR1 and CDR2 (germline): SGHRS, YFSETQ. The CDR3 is CASSLEVSVPETQYF. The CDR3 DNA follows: TGCGCCAGCAGCTTGGAGGTTAGCGTACCGGAGACCCAGTACTTC.

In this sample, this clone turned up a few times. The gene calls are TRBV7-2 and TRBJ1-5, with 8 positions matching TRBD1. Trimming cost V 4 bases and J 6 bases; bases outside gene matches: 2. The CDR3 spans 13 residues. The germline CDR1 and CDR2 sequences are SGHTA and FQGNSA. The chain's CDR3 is CASSSDRAQPQHF. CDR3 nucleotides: TGTGCCAGCAGCTCGGACAGGGCTCAGCCCCAGCATTTT.

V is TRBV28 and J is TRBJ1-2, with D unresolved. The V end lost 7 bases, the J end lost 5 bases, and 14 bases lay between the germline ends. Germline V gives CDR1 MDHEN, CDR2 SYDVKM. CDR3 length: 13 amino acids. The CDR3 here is CASTSSAGYGYTF. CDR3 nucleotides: TGTGCCAGCACCTCGTCGGCGGGGTATGGCTACACCTTC.

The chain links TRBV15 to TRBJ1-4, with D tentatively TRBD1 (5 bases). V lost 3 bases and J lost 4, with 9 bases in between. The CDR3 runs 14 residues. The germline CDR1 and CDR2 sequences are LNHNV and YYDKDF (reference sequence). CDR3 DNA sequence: TGTGCCACCAGCAGCGGGGCCTATAATGAAAAACTGTTTTTT. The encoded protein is CATSSGAYNEKLFF.

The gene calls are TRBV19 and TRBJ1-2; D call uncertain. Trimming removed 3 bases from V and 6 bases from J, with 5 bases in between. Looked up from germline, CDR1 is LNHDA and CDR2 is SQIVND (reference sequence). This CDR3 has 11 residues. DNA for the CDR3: TGTGCCAGTAGTATTGGGGATGGCTACACCTTC. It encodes CASSIGDGYTF.

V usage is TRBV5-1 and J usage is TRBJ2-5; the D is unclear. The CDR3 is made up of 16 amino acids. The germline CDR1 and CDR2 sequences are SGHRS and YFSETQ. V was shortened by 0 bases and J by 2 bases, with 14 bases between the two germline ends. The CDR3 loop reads CASSLAQADTQETQYF. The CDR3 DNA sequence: TGCGCCAGCAGCTTGGCCCAGGCCGATACGCAAGAGACCCAGTACTTC.

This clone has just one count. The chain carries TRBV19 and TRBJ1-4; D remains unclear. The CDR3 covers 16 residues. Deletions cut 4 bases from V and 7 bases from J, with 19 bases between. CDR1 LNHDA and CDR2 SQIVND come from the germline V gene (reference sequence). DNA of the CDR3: TGTGCCAGTAGTAGGCCACGGGGAATGGCACGTGAAAAACTGTTTTTT. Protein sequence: CASSRPRGMAREKLFF.